These 10 T cell receptor beta chains were sequenced from one sample in a study of regulatory T cells in long-lasting Graves disease. The time point here: newly diagnosed GD, antithyroid drugs for less than 3 months. Isolated PBMC RNA provided the starting material for the TCR library. Arm-PCR of CDR3 regions and iRepertoire HTBI primers were used to build TCR beta libraries. MiXCR, run by TCRdb on the multiplex PCR reads, gives a single entry per CDR3 protein. This sample has about 320,000 distinct CDR3 sequences, with 18% found just once. This sample comprised peripheral blood mononuclear cells (PBMCs), obtained at new diagnosis, from a patient treated with antithyroid drugs. These TCRs come from a female donor with Graves disease.

A few counts support this clonotype. The gene calls are TRBV19 and TRBJ1-5; weak D call: TRBD1 (6 bases). V was shortened by 3 bases and J by 2 bases, with 14 bases between the two germline ends. Germline CDR1 is LNHDA and CDR2 is SQIVND (reference sequence). The CDR3 extends over 16 amino acids. The CDR3 sequence is CASSIIGGAGNQPQHF. Written as DNA, the CDR3 is TGTGCCAGTAGTATTATAGGGGGTGCGGGCAATCAGCCCCAGCATTTT.

This clonotype was detected many times. This chain links TRBV7-9 with TRBJ2-5; D is tentatively TRBD1 or TRBD2 (5 bases each). The germline V gene encodes CDR1 SEHNR and CDR2 FQNEAQ (reference sequence). CDR3 length: 16 amino acids. Trimming took 3 bases from V and 1 from J, leaving 15 bases between them. CDR3 amino acids: CASSFRDPVGQETQYF. The CDR3 nucleotides are TGTGCCAGCAGCTTCCGGGACCCAGTCGGCCAAGAGACCCAGTACTTC.

The rearrangement joins TRBV10-1 to TRBJ2-7; D might be TRBD1 or TRBD2, each matching 5 bases. The CDR3 has 13 amino acids. Trimming shortened V by 2 bases and J by 6 bases, and 11 bases separated the two germline ends. Germline V lookup: CDR1 WNHNN, CDR2 SYGVQD (reference sequence). This chain's CDR3 is CASSEGGRGEQYF. The DNA of the CDR3 is TGCGCCAGCAGTGAGGGGGGTAGAGGCGAGCAGTACTTC.

Remarks on this clonotype: This may arise from a read error, as a much more abundant clone is one base away. The chain uses TRBV6-1 and TRBJ2-7; 11 bases fit TRBD2. This CDR3 has 17 amino acids. J was trimmed by 3 bases and V by 6 bases; bases with no gene match: 13. Germline lookup yields CDR1 MNHNS and CDR2 SASEGT. CDR3 nucleotides: TGTGCCAGCAGCCCCGGGACTAGCGGACGACATTACTACGAGCAGTACTTC. It is translated as CASSPGTSGRHYYEQYF.

This clonotype has a count of ten or more. V usage is TRBV19 and J usage is TRBJ1-2; 7 bases are shared with TRBD1. Germline loops: CDR1 LNHDA, CDR2 SQIVND (reference sequence). This CDR3 contains 17 residues. After removal of 3 bases from V and 5 bases from J, the junction contained 15 bases not matched to a gene. CDR3 residues: CASSMRGDSRSVYGYTF. CDR3 DNA sequence: TGTGCCAGTAGTATGAGGGGGGACAGCCGTTCCGTTTATGGCTACACCTTC.

This clonotype has more than one count but fewer than ten. The rearrangement joins TRBV6-2 or TRBV6-3 to TRBJ2-7; 7 bases line up with TRBD2. The V and J ends lost 2 bases and 6 bases, in that order; junction bases with no gene match: 7. The CDR3 length is 14 residues. Germline loops: CDR1 MNHEY, CDR2 SVGEGT. The CDR3 sequence: CASSYNTGGSEQYF. CDR3 coding DNA: TGTGCCAGCAGTTACAACACGGGAGGAAGCGAGCAGTACTTC.

This clonotype was seen ten or more times. V gene TRBV15 combines with J gene TRBJ2-5; the D is unclear. CDR3 length: 15 residues. The ends were cut back, 1 base at V and 4 bases at J, with 13 bases in the middle. Germline-derived CDR1 and CDR2 are LNHNV and YYDKDF (reference sequence). The CDR3 nucleotides are TGTGCCACCAGCAGAGCTCAAATAGTCGGAGAGACCCAGTACTTC. The encoded protein is CATSRAQIVGETQYF.

This clonotype was counted many times. V and J are TRBV20-1 and TRBJ1-1, with D unclear. V was trimmed by 1 base and J by 8 bases, leaving 14 bases between them. The germline gives CDR1 DFQATT, CDR2 SNEGSKA (reference sequence). The CDR3 extends over 13 amino acids. CDR3: CSARGVGQGEAFF. DNA for the CDR3: TGCAGTGCTAGAGGGGTAGGGCAAGGAGAAGCTTTCTTT.

A word on this clonotype: This is likely an artifact of a read error, given a far larger clone one base away. This chain links TRBV11-2 with TRBJ2-1, with unresolved D. V was clipped by 1 base and J by 10 bases, with 17 bases between them. This CDR3 has 15 amino acids. Germline values: CDR1 SGHAT, CDR2 FQNNGV. The CDR3 region is CASSLAGVAPYEQFF. CDR3 nucleotides: TGTGCCAGCAGCTTAGCTGGAGTCGCCCCCTACGAGCAGTTCTTC.

This clonotype has ten or more counts. The chain has TRBV29-1 and TRBJ1-2; the D gene is possibly TRBD1 (6 bases). Trimming removed 2 bases at V and 7 bases at J, with 14 bases between. CDR1 is SQVTM and CDR2 is ANQGSEA in the germline V gene. The length of the CDR3 is 13 residues. In DNA, the CDR3 is TGCAGCGTTGAAAAGGGGGATGGTAGTGGCTACACCTTC. As protein: CSVEKGDGSGYTF.